The clone carrying this TCR beta chain was counted many times. The CDR3 regions of TCR beta were amplified from RNA transcripts. The primer set for the first-round RT-PCR of the TCR CDR3 was HTBI. Each CDR3 protein is one row after TCRdb ran MiXCR on the multiplex PCR reads. The data contain about 740,000 distinct CDR3 sequences, 12% to 15% of them singletons. The data belong to a study of T cells in Graves' hyperthyroidism and ophthalmopathy. Germline-derived CDR1 and CDR2 are MNHNS and SASEGT. The germline V and J ends were trimmed by 8 bases and 0 bases, with 11 bases remaining between them. The CDR3 is 14 residues long.

This sequence was found in a woman younger than 30 with Graves' hyperthyroidism. This chain uses TRBV6-1 with TRBJ1-5; D is perhaps TRBD1 (5 bases). The sequenced sample consisted of blood. The CDR3 reads CASGTDYSNQPQHF. For the CDR3, the DNA is TGTGCCAGCGGGACGGACTATAGCAATCAGCCCCAGCATTTT.